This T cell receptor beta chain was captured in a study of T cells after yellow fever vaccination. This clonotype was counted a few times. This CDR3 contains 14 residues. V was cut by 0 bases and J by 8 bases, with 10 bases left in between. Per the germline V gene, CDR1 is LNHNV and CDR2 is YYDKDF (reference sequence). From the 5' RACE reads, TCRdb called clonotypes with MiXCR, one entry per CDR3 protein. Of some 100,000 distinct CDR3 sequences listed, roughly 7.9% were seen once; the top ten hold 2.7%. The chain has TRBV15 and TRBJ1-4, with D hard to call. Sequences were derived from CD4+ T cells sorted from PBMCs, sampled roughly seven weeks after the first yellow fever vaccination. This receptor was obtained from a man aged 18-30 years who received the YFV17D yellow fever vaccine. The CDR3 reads CATSRDRIVEKLFF. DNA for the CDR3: TGTGCCACCAGCAGAGATAGAATAGTAGAAAAACTGTTTTTT.